This entry lists 9 T cell receptor beta chains sequenced from one sample in a study of PD-1 blockade in classical Hodgkin lymphoma. All patients experienced relapse after autologous stem cell transplantation, and brentuximab vedotin exposure was variable. Sequencing used immunoSEQ multiplex PCR; TCRdb keeps in-frame clones, though not all of them. The sample yields approximately 150,000 clones, about 78% seen once. Sequences were derived from peripheral blood mononuclear cells (PBMCs), sampled before the second cycle of nivolumab. The receptors derive from a human donor with classical Hodgkin lymphoma.

Worth noting for this clone: An end of the junction differs from the germline gene, which may be a read error. The V and J genes are TRBV7-7 and TRBJ2-3, with 7 positions matching TRBD2. The CDR3 runs to 14 residues. Germline CDR1 is SSHAT and CDR2 is FNYEAQ (reference sequence). The chain's CDR3 is CASSRLTSADTQYF. DNA of the CDR3: TGTGCTAGCAGCCGTCTTACTAGCGCAGATACGCAGTATTTT.

The V call is TRBV15, the J call TRBJ1-5; D gene uncertain. Trimming removed 1 base from V and 5 bases from J, with 12 bases in between. The CDR3 covers 15 residues. CDR1 and CDR2 (germline): LNHNV, YYDKDF (reference sequence). The CDR3 DNA follows: TGTGCCACCAGCAGAGTTTATTGGACGGATCAGCCCCAGCATTTT. It is translated as CATSRVYWTDQPQHF. The full variable domain, rest sourced from reference TRBV15 and TRBJ1-5, is DAMVIQNPRYQVTQFGKPVTLSCSQTLNHNVMYWYQQKSSQAPKLLFHYYDKDFNNEADTPDNFQSRRPNTSFCFLDIRSPGLGDTAMYLCATSRVYWTDQPQHFGDGTRLSIL.

There are a few counts of this clone. The chain uses TRBV4-2 and TRBJ1-1; tentative D call: TRBD1 (5 bases). Germline V gives CDR1 LGHNA, CDR2 YNFKEQ. This CDR3 spans 13 amino acids. Trimming took off 0 bases at V and 5 bases at J, with 7 bases between the two ends. The CDR3 bases are TGTGCCAGCAGCCAAGAACGGGGGACTGAAGCTTTCTTT. This sequence encodes CASSQERGTEAFF.

This clone has a single count. This sequence joins TRBV21-1 and TRBJ2-5; the table's D call, TRBD2, has no DNA check behind it. TRBV21-1 represents a pseudogene. CDR3 size: 18 residues. The CDR3 is CASSKEVGELVSQETQYF. CDR3 nucleotide sequence: TGTGCCAGCAGCAAAGAGGTAGGAGAACTAGTCTCCCAAGAGACCCAGTACTTC.

The chain couples TRBV10-3 to TRBJ2-5; TRBD1 agrees at 7 bases. Losses at the gene ends were 11 bases for V and 1 base for J; bases not matched to a gene: 4. The CDR3 runs 12 residues. The germline V gene encodes CDR1 ENHRY and CDR2 SYGVKD. The CDR3 bases are TGTGCCTCGGGACAGACCCAAGAGACCCAGTACTTC. It codes for CASGQTQETQYF.

V is TRBV6-4 and J is TRBJ2-1; TRBD2 is a possible D gene (5 bases). CDR3 size: 18 residues. V was trimmed by 6 bases and J by 4 bases, leaving 25 bases between them. Germline CDR1 is MRHNA and CDR2 is SNTAGT. This chain's CDR3 is CASRSPTIGLSEYNEQFF. CDR3 sequence (DNA): TGTGCCAGCAGATCCCCGACTATTGGTCTATCGGAGTACAATGAGCAGTTCTTC.

The chain uses TRBV11-3 and TRBJ2-3, with D perhaps TRBD1 (6 bases). V was clipped by 3 bases and J by 0 bases, with 10 bases between them. The CDR3 is 15 amino acids. Germline CDR1 reads SGHNT; CDR2 reads YENEEA. The CDR3 sequence: CASSLDSLSTDTQYF. The CDR3 DNA sequence: TGTGCCAGCAGCTTGGACAGTCTTAGCACAGATACGCAGTATTTT.

The chain couples TRBV28 to TRBJ1-6, with D uncertain. V lost 5 bases, J lost 8 bases, and 22 bases lay in between. Germline V gene sequence: CDR1 MDHEN, CDR2 SYDVKM. The CDR3 has 17 residues. In nucleotides, the CDR3 is TGTGCCAGCAGTCCCCGGACGGATCACTTATGGGATTCACCCCTCCACTTT. Its protein is CASSPRTDHLWDSPLHF.

The chain employs TRBV19 and TRBJ2-3; 7 bases are a match to TRBD1. The V gene end was trimmed by 4 bases and the J gene end by 1 base; junction bases not matched to a gene: 8. CDR1 and CDR2 from the germline V gene are LNHDA and SQIVND (reference sequence). The CDR3 runs 16 residues. CDR3 nucleotide sequence: TGTGCCAGTAGTACCCGGACAGGATCACGCACAGATACGCAGTATTTT. This encodes CASSTRTGSRTDTQYF.